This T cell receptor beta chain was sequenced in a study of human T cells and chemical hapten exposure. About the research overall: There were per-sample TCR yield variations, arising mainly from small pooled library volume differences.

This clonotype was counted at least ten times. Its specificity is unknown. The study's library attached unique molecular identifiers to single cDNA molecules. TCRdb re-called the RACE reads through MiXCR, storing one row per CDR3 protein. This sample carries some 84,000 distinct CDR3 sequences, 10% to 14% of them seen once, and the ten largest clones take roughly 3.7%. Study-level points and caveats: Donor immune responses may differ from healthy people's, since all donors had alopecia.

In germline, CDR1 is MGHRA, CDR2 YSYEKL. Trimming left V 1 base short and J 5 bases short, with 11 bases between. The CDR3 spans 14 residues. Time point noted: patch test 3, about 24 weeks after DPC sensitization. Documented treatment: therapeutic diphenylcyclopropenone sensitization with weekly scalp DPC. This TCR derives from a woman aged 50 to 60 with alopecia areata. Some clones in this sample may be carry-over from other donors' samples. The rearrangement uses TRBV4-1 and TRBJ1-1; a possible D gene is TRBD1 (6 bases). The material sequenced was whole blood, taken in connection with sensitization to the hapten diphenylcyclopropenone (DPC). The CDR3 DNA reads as TGCGCCAGCAGCCAAGTCTCAGGGGTAACTGAAGCTTTCTTT. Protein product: CASSQVSGVTEAFF.